What follows describes a single TCR beta chain. What it recognizes is unknown. As part of sample collection, lesional scalp punch biopsies and peripheral blood were taken from alopecia areata patients. This entry is derived from a study of CD8+ T cells in alopecia areata. The CDR3 sequence is 13 residues long. CDR1 MNHEY and CDR2 SVGAGI come from the germline V gene. V was cut by 2 bases and J by 11 bases, with 15 bases left in between. Extracted RNA was reverse transcribed into cDNA, the sequencing template. The assay was immunoSEQ multiplex PCR, and TCRdb's table has in-frame clones only and misses some. The table records 140,000 or so clones, around 51% of them present only once. Study observations and caveats: Scalp sample sequencing also detects resident alphabeta T cells of normal skin. In patients, TCRs were shared less clearly than in mice, and HLA may possibly be involved.

Specimen: CD4+ T cells sorted from blood, collected at week 0. The gene calls are TRBV6-5 and TRBJ1-1, with D unresolved. The clonotype was recovered from a human donor with alopecia areata. CDR3 region: CASSYRAFSGAFF. CDR3 sequence (DNA): TGTGCCAGCAGTTACCGGGCCTTTTCGGGGGCTTTCTTT.